This TCR beta chain was identified in a study of Tregs in tolerant kidney transplant recipients. Study-wide points: Activated donor B cell expansion appeared to reveal the most relevant donor-specific TCRbeta repertoire.

About this clone itself: Antigen specificity is unknown.

Using immunoSEQ multiplex PCR, the repertoire was profiled, and TCRdb retains in-frame clones only, with some absent. Of 98,000 or so clones in the sample, around 87% were seen once. Sample: CD4+ T cells from blood, taken before the transplant. The sequence was collected from a human donor who received a combined kidney and bone marrow transplant.

The CDR3 spells CASRLLPSGEAGANVLTF. CDR3 DNA: TGTGCAAGTCGCTTACTCCCTAGCGGGGAGGCTGGGGCCAACGTCCTGACTTTC. The chain uses TRBV12-2 and TRBJ2-6; no DNA check was done on the table's D call, TRBD2. TRBV12-2 constitutes a pseudogene. The CDR3 loop spans 18 amino acids.